The sequence of this T cell receptor (beta chain) was determined in a study of T cell responses to AZD1222 COVID-19 vaccine. General study results and limits: Sampled repertoires all dated from after the peak T cell response. Donors were mostly white British, more females; clonal diversity possibly underestimated. Spike-specific TCR breadth and depth were elevated following two AZD1222 doses. As reported, nearly half of all spike-specific TCRs target variant regions that are unmutated.

CDR3 length: 16 residues. J lost 5 bases, V lost 4 bases, and 8 bases had no gene match. Germline loops: CDR1 MNHEY, CDR2 SMNVEV (reference sequence). Produced via immunoSEQ multiplex PCR; TCRdb's table is partial and in-frame only. The profile shows about 150,000 clones, 75% to 90% of them singletons. On this clone: The antigen is unknown.

This chain uses TRBV27 with TRBJ2-5; 12 bases fit TRBD2. The starting material was peripheral blood, obtained 28 days after the second AZD1222 dose. The sequence was obtained from an adult who received the AZD1222 COVID-19 vaccine. CDR3 amino acids: CASSSRLAGVGETQYF. Written as DNA, the CDR3 is TGTGCCAGCAGTTCCCGACTAGCGGGAGTCGGGGAGACCCAGTACTTC.